These 5 T cell receptor beta chains share one sample of origin, sequenced in a study of T cell responses to AZD1222 COVID-19 vaccine. Assay used: immunoSEQ multiplex PCR; TCRdb lists only in-frame clones, some missing. The table records about 150,000 clones, 87% of them present only once. The specimen was peripheral blood, collected 28 days after the second AZD1222 dose. These receptors were collected from an adult who received the AZD1222 COVID-19 vaccine.

This clone was seen a handful of times. Here the CDR3 reads CASSLGYPPGELFF. CDR3 nucleotides: TGCGCCAGCAGCTTGGGGTATCCCCCCGGGGAGCTGTTTTTT. The chain joins TRBV5-1 to TRBJ2-2; no definite D call. The CDR3 consists of 14 residues. Per the germline V gene, CDR1 is SGHRS and CDR2 is YFSETQ. Trimming pared 0 bases from V and 6 bases from J, leaving 9 bases between.

V usage is TRBV7-2 and J usage is TRBJ2-7, with TRBD2 identical over 11 bases. Germline assignment: CDR1 SGHTA and CDR2 FQGNSA. Trimming cost V 2 bases and J 5 bases; bases outside gene matches: 5. The CDR3 extends over 15 amino acids. The CDR3 bases are TGTGCCAGCAGCTTAACTAGCGGGAGAACCCACGAGCAGTACTTC. Protein sequence: CASSLTSGRTHEQYF. Looking up the rest from reference TRBV7-2 and TRBJ2-7 gives the full variable domain: GAGVSQSPSNKVTEKGKDVELRCDPISGHTALYWYRQSLGQGLEFLIYFQGNSAPDKSGLPSDRFSAERTGGSVSTLTIQRTQQEDSAVYLCASSLTSGRTHEQYFGPGTRLTVT.

The chain links TRBV18 to TRBJ1-1; 8 nucleotides agree with TRBD1. Trimming at V came to 3 bases and at J to 7 bases, leaving 1 base not matched to a gene. Germline CDR1 and CDR2: KGHSH and LQKENI. CDR3 length equals 12 residues. The CDR3 sequence: CASSPDRGEAFF. The CDR3 DNA reads as TGTGCCAGCTCACCCGACAGGGGTGAAGCTTTCTTT.

Here the CDR3 DNA reads TGTGCCAGCAATTGCCCGGCGGCGGGAAGGTACGAGCAGTACTTC. This codes for CASNCPAAGRYEQYF. This chain connects TRBV6-4 to TRBJ2-7; possibly TRBD2 for D (6 bases). The ends were cut back, 7 bases at V and 4 bases at J, with 20 bases in the middle. CDR1 MRHNA and CDR2 SNTAGT come from the germline V gene. The CDR3 length is 15 residues.

The V and J genes are TRBV7-2 and TRBJ2-1; 8 bases align to TRBD2. This CDR3 spans 18 amino acids. CDR1 is SGHTA, CDR2 FQGNSA, per germline. The V gene end was trimmed by 4 bases and the J gene end by 0 bases; junction bases not matched to a gene: 11. The CDR3 is CASSYPGVAGISYNEQFF. The CDR3 DNA is TGTGCCAGCAGCTATCCGGGGGTAGCGGGAATCTCCTACAATGAGCAGTTCTTC.